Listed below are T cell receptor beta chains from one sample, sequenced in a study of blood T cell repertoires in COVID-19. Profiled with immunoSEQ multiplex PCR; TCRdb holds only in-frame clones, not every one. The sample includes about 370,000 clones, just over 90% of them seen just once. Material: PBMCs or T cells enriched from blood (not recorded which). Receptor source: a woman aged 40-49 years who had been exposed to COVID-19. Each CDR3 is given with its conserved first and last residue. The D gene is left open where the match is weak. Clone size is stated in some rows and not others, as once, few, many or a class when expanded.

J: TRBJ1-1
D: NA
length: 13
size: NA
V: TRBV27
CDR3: CASSMTENTEAFF
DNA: TGTGCCAGCAGCATGACAGAGAACACTGAAGCTTTCTTT

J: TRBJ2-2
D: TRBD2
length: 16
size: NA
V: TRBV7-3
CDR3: CASSLGDYSNTGELFF
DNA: TGTGCCAGCAGCTTAGGGGACTACTCGAACACCGGGGAGCTGTTTTTT

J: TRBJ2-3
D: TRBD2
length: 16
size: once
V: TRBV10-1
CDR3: CASSRTSGLRTDTQYF
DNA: TGCGCCAGCAGTCGGACTAGCGGGTTACGCACAGATACGCAGTATTTT

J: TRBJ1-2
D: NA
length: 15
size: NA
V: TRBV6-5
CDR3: CASTQKRQGPSGYTF
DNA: TGTGCCAGCACCCAGAAACGTCAGGGCCCCTCTGGCTACACCTTC

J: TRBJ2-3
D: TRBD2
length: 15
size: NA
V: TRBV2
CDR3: CASSARGGGFETQYF
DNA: TGTGCCAGCAGTGCGCGGGGGGGCGGGTTTGAGACGCAGTATTTT

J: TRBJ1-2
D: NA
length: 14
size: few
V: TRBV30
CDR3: CAWSDYQWPYGYTF
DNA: TGTGCCTGGAGTGATTATCAGTGGCCCTATGGCTACACCTTC

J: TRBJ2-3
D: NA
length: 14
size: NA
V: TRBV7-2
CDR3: CASSFGTSTDTQYF
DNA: TGTGCCAGCAGCTTTGGGACTAGCACAGATACGCAGTATTTT

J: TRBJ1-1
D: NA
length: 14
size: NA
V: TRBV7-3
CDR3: CASSLSPTNTEAFF
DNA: TGTGCCAGCAGCTTAAGCCCTACGAACACTGAAGCTTTCTTT

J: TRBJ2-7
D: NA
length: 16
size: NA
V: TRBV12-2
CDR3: CASRLDWTEAGYEQYF
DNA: TGTGCAAGTCGCTTGGATTGGACTGAGGCAGGCTACGAGCAGTACTTC

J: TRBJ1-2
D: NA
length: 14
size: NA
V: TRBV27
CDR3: CASSKDSRPFGYTF
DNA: TGTGCCAGCAGTAAAGACTCCAGACCCTTTGGCTACACCTTC

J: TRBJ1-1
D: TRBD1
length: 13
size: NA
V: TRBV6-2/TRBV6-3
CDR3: CASSPPGQGLAFF
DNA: TGTGCCAGCAGTCCACCGGGACAGGGTTTAGCTTTCTTT

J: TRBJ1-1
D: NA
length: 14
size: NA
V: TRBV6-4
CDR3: CASSASVGGTEAFF
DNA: TGTGCCAGCAGCGCCTCAGTGGGGGGAACTGAAGCTTTCTTT

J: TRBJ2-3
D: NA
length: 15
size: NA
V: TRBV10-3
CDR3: CAISESTMEADTQYF
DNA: TGTGCCATCAGTGAGTCGACGATGGAGGCGGATACGCAGTATTTT

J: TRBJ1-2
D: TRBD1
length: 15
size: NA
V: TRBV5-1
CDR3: CASSLVDGTGKGYTF
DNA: TGCGCCAGCAGCTTGGTAGATGGGACAGGGAAAGGCTACACCTTC

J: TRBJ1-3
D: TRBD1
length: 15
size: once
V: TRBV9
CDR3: CASSATGTTGNTIYF
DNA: TGTGCCAGCAGCGCGACAGGGACAACGGGAAACACCATATATTTT

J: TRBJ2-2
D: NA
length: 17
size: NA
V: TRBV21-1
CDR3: CASSEPGTGEMGGELFF
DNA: TGTGCCAGCAGCGAACCCGGGACAGGGGAAATGGGCGGGGAGCTGTTTTTT

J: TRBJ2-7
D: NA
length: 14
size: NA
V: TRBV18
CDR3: CASSPMQNPYEQYF
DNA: TGTGCCAGCTCACCAATGCAGAATCCCTACGAGCAGTACTTC

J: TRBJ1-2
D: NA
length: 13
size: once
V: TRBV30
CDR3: CAWSVPRAFGYTF
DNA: TGTGCCTGGAGTGTACCCAGGGCGTTCGGCTACACCTTC

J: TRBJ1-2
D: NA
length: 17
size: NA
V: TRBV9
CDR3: CASSEGRGTPMNYGYTF
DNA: TGTGCCAGCAGCGAGGGGAGGGGCACTCCGATGAACTATGGCTACACCTTC

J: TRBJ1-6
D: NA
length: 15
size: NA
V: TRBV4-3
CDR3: CASSQAQGDNSPLHF
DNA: TGCGCCAGCAGCCAAGCACAGGGCGACAATTCACCCCTCCACTTT

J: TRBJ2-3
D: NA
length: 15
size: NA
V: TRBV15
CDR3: CATSRDFGETDTQYF
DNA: TGTGCCACCAGCAGAGATTTTGGGGAGACAGATACGCAGTATTTT

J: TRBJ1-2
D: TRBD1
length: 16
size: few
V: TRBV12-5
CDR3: CASGLGQGPTNYGYTF
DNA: TGTGCTAGTGGTTTGGGACAGGGACCTACTAACTATGGCTACACCTTC

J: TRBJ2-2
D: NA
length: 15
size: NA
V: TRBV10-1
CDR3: CASRSDLTNNGELFF
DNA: TGCGCCAGCAGATCCGACCTAACTAACAACGGGGAGCTGTTTTTT

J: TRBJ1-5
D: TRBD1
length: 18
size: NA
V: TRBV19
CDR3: CASSIVGQGIYSNQPQHF
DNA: TGTGCCAGTAGTATCGTAGGACAGGGGATTTATAGCAATCAGCCCCAGCATTTT

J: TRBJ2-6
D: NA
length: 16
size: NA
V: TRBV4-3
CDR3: CASSQGEVSGANVLTF
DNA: TGCGCCAGCAGCCAAGGCGAGGTCTCTGGGGCCAACGTCCTGACTTTC

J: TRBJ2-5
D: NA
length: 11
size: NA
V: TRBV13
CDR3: CASSLQETQYF
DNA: TGTGCCAGCAGCCTCCAAGAGACCCAGTACTTC

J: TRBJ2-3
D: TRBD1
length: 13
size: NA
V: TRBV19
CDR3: CASSYRGTDTQYF
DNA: TGTGCCAGTAGTTACAGGGGAACAGATACGCAGTATTTT

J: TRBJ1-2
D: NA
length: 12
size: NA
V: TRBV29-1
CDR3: CSVVTVNYGYTF
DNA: TGCAGCGTTGTTACGGTTAACTATGGCTACACCTTC

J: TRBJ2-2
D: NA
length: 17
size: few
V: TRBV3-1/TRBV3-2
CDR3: CASSPFTSRQGLGELFF
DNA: TGTGCCAGCAGCCCCTTTACTTCGCGCCAGGGACTCGGGGAGCTGTTTTTT

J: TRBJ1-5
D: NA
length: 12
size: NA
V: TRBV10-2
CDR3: CATSPTNQPQHF
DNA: TGCGCCACCTCGCCAACTAATCAGCCCCAGCATTTT

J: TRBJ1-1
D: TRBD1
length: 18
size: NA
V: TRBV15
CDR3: CATSGQDRGKHMNTEAFF
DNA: TGTGCCACCAGCGGCCAGGACAGGGGAAAGCACATGAACACTGAAGCTTTCTTT

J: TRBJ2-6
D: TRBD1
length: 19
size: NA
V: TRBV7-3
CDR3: CASSLRGQTPYSGANVLTF
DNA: TGTGCCAGCAGCTTAAGGGGACAGACGCCTTACTCTGGGGCCAACGTCCTGACTTTC

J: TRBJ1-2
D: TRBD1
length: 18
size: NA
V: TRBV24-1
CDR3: CATSDLPGQGAFYYGYTF
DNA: TGTGCCACCAGTGATTTACCGGGACAGGGGGCGTTTTACTATGGCTACACCTTC

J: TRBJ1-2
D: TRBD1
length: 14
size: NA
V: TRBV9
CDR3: CASSATGGASGYTF
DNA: TGTGCCAGCAGCGCAACAGGGGGCGCAAGTGGCTACACCTTC

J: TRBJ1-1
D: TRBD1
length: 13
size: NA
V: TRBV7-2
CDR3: CASRLNTGGEAFF
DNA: TGTGCCAGCAGGTTAAATACAGGGGGTGAAGCTTTCTTT

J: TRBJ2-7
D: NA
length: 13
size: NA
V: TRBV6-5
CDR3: CASAVRARWEQYF
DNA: TGTGCCAGCGCCGTCAGGGCCAGGTGGGAGCAGTACTTC

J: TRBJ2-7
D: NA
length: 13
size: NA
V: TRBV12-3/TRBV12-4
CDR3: CASSLDVPYEQYF
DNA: TGTGCCAGCAGTTTAGATGTTCCGTACGAGCAGTACTTC

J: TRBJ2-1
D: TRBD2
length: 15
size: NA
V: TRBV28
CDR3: CASSSSGGKLGEQFF
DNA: TGTGCCAGCAGCTCTAGCGGGGGGAAGTTGGGTGAGCAGTTCTTC

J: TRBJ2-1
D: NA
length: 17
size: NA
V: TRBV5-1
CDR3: CASSSAKQNSGVNEQFF
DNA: TGCGCCAGCAGCTCCGCTAAACAAAATTCAGGGGTCAATGAGCAGTTCTTC

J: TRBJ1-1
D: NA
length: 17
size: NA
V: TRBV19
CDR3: CASSRSGRGTMNTEAFF
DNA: TGTGCCAGTAGTAGATCAGGCAGGGGAACCATGAACACTGAAGCTTTCTTT

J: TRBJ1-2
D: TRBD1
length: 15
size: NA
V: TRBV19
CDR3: CASSPFGDRAHRGLF
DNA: TGTGCCAGTAGTCCTTTCGGGGACAGGGCCCATCGGGGCCTATTC

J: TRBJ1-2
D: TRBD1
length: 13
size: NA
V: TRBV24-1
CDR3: CATSDGTGYGYTF
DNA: TGTGCCACCAGTGATGGGACAGGGTATGGCTACACCTTC

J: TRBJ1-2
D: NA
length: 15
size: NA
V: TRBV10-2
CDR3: CASSESFDSNYGYTF
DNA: TGCGCCAGCAGTGAGTCATTTGACAGCAACTATGGCTACACCTTC

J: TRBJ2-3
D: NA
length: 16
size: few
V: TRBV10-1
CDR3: CASSESGAGMKDTQYF
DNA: TGCGCCAGCAGTGAGTCCGGGGCGGGGATGAAAGATACGCAGTATTTT

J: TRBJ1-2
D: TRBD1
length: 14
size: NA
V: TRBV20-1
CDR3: CSAIDREGDYGYTF
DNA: TGCAGTGCTATTGACAGGGAAGGAGACTATGGCTACACCTTC

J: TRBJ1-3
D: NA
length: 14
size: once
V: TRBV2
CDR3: CASSFVDSGNTIYF
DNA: TGTGCCAGCAGTTTCGTAGACTCTGGAAACACCATATATTTT

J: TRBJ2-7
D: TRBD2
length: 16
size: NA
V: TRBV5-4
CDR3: CASSSGLAGVAGEQYF
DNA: TGTGCCAGCAGCTCTGGACTAGCGGGAGTGGCGGGAGAGCAGTACTTC

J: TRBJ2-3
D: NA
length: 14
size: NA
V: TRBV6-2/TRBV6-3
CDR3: CASSPDSYTDTQYF
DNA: TGTGCCAGCAGTCCGGACTCCTACACAGATACGCAGTATTTT

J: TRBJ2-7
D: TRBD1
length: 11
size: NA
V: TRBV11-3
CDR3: CASSSGGEQYF
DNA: TGTGCCAGCAGCTCAGGGGGCGAGCAGTACTTC

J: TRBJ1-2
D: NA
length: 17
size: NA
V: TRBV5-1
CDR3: CASSLADILSGAHGYTF
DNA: TGCGCCAGCAGCTTGGCCGATATTTTAAGCGGGGCTCATGGCTACACCTTC

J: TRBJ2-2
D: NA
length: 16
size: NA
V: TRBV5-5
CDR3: CASSTVDSPNTGELFF
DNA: TGTGCCAGCAGCACCGTTGACAGCCCGAACACCGGGGAGCTGTTTTTT